Listed below are T cell receptor beta chains from one sample, sequenced in a study of glioma-infiltrating T cells. TCRdb re-called the multiplex PCR reads with MiXCR, one entry per CDR3 protein. The sample contains 300,000 to 400,000 distinct CDR3 sequences, 41% of which appear only once. The sample taken for sequencing was glioma tissue, nonneoplastic brain tissue, or PBMCs (not recorded which). The receptors shown here come from a human donor with low-grade glioma or glioblastoma, undergoing nonglioma brain surgery, or in good health (not recorded which). CDR3s include the opening cysteine and the closing phenylalanine or tryptophan. D genes are given only for firm matches. Not every row has a clone size; where given, it reads once, few, many or a size class.

abundance,v_gene,d_gene,j_gene,CDR3nt,CDR3aa
-,TRBV28,-,TRBJ1-5,TGTGCCAGCAGTGCCCCGGGACATAGCAATCAGCCCCAGCATTTT,CASSAPGHSNQPQHF
-,TRBV28,TRBD1,TRBJ1-5,TGTGCCAGCAGTTTAACAGGGGAGGATCAGCCCCAGCATTTT,CASSLTGEDQPQHF
-,TRBV25-1,-,TRBJ2-2,TGTGCCAGCAGTGCTAGTACAGGGTCGAACACCGGGGAGCTGTTTTTT,CASSASTGSNTGELFF
few,TRBV10-3,-,TRBJ2-5,TGTGCCATCAGTGAGTTCAGAGACCAAGAGACCCAGTACTTC,CAISEFRDQETQYF
-,TRBV18,TRBD1,TRBJ2-3,TGTGCCAACTCCCGCACAGGGGGGCATACGCAGTATTTT,CANSRTGGHTQYF
-,TRBV2,TRBD2,TRBJ2-7,TGTGCCAGCAGGGGGACTAGCGGGAGTCCGGAGCAGTACTTC,CASRGTSGSPEQYF
many,TRBV6-2/TRBV6-3,TRBD2,TRBJ2-7,TGTGCCAGCAGTCACTGGACTAGCGTAGTTTACGAGCAGTACTTC,CASSHWTSVVYEQYF
few,TRBV18,-,TRBJ2-1,TGTGCCAGCTCACCAGGGGCCGCCCCCTACAATGAGCAGTTCTTC,CASSPGAAPYNEQFF
-,TRBV7-9,TRBD2,TRBJ2-5,TGTGCCAGCAGCTTCGGGGTAGCGGGAATAGAGACCCAGTACTTC,CASSFGVAGIETQYF
few,TRBV7-8,-,TRBJ1-3,TGTGCCAGCAGCTTAGCAGACCCGAGCTCTGGAAACACCATATATTTT,CASSLADPSSGNTIYF
few,TRBV11-2,TRBD1,TRBJ2-5,TGTGCCAGCAGTCCCACCCTGGACAGGTTTGAGACCCAGTACTTC,CASSPTLDRFETQYF
many,TRBV6-2/TRBV6-3,TRBD1,TRBJ2-1,TGTGCCAGCAGAAAAACAGGGGTGAATGAGCAGTTCTTC,CASRKTGVNEQFF
many,TRBV6-2/TRBV6-3,-,TRBJ1-1,TGTGCCAGCAGTTACAAGTCCGGGACATCCATGAACACTGAAGCTTTCTTT,CASSYKSGTSMNTEAFF
-,TRBV5-1,-,TRBJ1-1,TGCGCCAGCAGCTTGCTGCCCGGACAGAACACTGAAGCTTTCTTT,CASSLLPGQNTEAFF
-,TRBV24-1,-,TRBJ2-1,TGTGCCACCAGTGGACCCGGCCAGGGGCAGTTCTTC,CATSGPGQGQFF
few,TRBV6-2/TRBV6-3,-,TRBJ2-1,TGTGCCAGCAGTTGGGCAGGGACCTGGCATGAGCAGTTCTTC,CASSWAGTWHEQFF
many,TRBV20-1,-,TRBJ2-3,TGCAGTGCTAGTGCGCGACAGGCGAGCACAGATACGCAGTATTTT,CSASARQASTDTQYF
-,TRBV12-3/TRBV12-4,-,TRBJ2-4,TGTGCCAGCAGTCCACATTCACGACTAGCCAAAAACATTCAGTACTTC,CASSPHSRLAKNIQYF
-,TRBV28,TRBD2,TRBJ2-5,TGTGCCAGCAGTTTAGGAATGTGGTCTAGCGGGATTCTTCAAGAGACCCAGTACTTC,CASSLGMWSSGILQETQYF
many,TRBV15,-,TRBJ2-6,TGTGCCACCCTTGACGGACGGAGGGGGGCCAACGTCCTGACTTTC,CATLDGRRGANVLTF
-,TRBV6-2/TRBV6-3,-,TRBJ1-3,TGTGCCAGCAGTTTAAGGGGGAATGGAAACACCATATATTTT,CASSLRGNGNTIYF
many,TRBV4-1,-,TRBJ2-3,TGCGCCAGCAGGACAACAGGGAGGGATACGCAGTATTTT,CASRTTGRDTQYF
once,TRBV11-3,-,TRBJ2-7,TGTGCCAGCAGCTTTAGAAATTCCTACGAGCAGTACTTC,CASSFRNSYEQYF
few,TRBV5-4,TRBD2,TRBJ2-3,TGTGCCAGCAGCAGACCGGGGAACGGGGGGGCAGATACGCAGTATTTT,CASSRPGNGGADTQYF
-,TRBV7-6,TRBD2,TRBJ2-7,TGTGCCAGCAGCTTAATAGGTAGCGGGTGGAACGCGCAGTACTTC,CASSLIGSGWNAQYF